This is a list of T cell receptor beta chains from one sample in a study of response to subunit inactivated influenza vaccine. TCRdb passed the RT-PCR reads through MiXCR, listing each CDR3 protein once. The data hold 530,000 or so distinct CDR3 sequences, with approximately 10% observed a single time. The specimen comprised PBMCs from blood, sampled on the day of vaccination. The receptors were gathered from a man between 50 and 59 years old who received an inactivated influenza vaccine. Each CDR3 is given with its conserved first and last residue. D genes are given only for firm matches. The size entry is marked missing in some rows and otherwise reads once, few, many or a size class.

CDR3 length | J gene | V gene | clone size | D gene | CDR3 DNA | CDR3 protein
14 | TRBJ1-1 | TRBV29-1 | few | - | TGCAGCGTTGTAATTACAGGTGTGAACACTGAAGCTTTCTTT | CSVVITGVNTEAFF
14 | TRBJ2-7 | TRBV3-1 | few | TRBD2 | TGTGCCAGCAGCCGGGGACTAGCGCCGAACGAGCAGTACTTC | CASSRGLAPNEQYF
16 | TRBJ2-1 | TRBV7-9 | few | TRBD2 | TGTGCCAGCAGCTTATTCCGCGGGAGCTCCTACAATGAGCAGTTCTTC | CASSLFRGSSYNEQFF
15 | TRBJ2-1 | TRBV10-1 | - | TRBD2 | TGCGCCAGCAGTGGGGGACTAGCGCTCGACAATGAGCAGTTCTTC | CASSGGLALDNEQFF
15 | TRBJ2-6 | TRBV27 | many | - | TGTGCCAGCAGCCCTTTGGGAGCTGGGGCCAACGTCCTGACTTTC | CASSPLGAGANVLTF
15 | TRBJ2-7 | TRBV6-1 | - | TRBD1 | TGTGCCAGCAGTGAACCCCGGACAGGGAATTACGAGCAGTACTTC | CASSEPRTGNYEQYF
12 | TRBJ2-2 | TRBV29-1 | many | TRBD1 | TGCAGCGCCGGACAGGCCTCCGGGGAGCTGTTTTTT | CSAGQASGELFF
16 | TRBJ2-1 | TRBV5-1 | - | TRBD2 | TGCGCCAGCAGCTCATTGACTAGCGGGGGGGCCCAGGAGCAGTTCTTC | CASSSLTSGGAQEQFF
15 | TRBJ2-5 | TRBV5-1 | - | TRBD1 | TGCGCCAGCAGCCAGTCCCGGGACAGGGAAGAGACCCAGTACTTC | CASSQSRDREETQYF
16 | TRBJ2-7 | TRBV5-1 | few | TRBD1 | TGCGCCAGCAGCTACTCCGGGACAGGGGCCTCCTACGAGCAGTACTTC | CASSYSGTGASYEQYF
16 | TRBJ2-7 | TRBV11-2 | - | - | TGTGCCAGCAGCTTACGAACCACCGGGCAGAGCTACGAGCAGTACTTC | CASSLRTTGQSYEQYF
13 | TRBJ2-1 | TRBV6-2/TRBV6-3 | - | - | TGTGCCAGCAGTTACTCTGGGGTGAATGAGCAGTTCTTC | CASSYSGVNEQFF
15 | TRBJ2-3 | TRBV5-1 | few | TRBD1 | TGCGCCAGCAGCTCCTCGGGACAGGGCTCAGATACGCAGTATTTT | CASSSSGQGSDTQYF
14 | TRBJ2-3 | TRBV7-2 | - | TRBD2 | TGTGCCAGCCAGACTAGCGGGGTGACAGATACGCAGTATTTT | CASQTSGVTDTQYF
12 | TRBJ2-1 | TRBV20-1 | - | - | TGCAGTGCTAGCGTCGGCTACAATGAGCAGTTCTTC | CSASVGYNEQFF
13 | TRBJ2-7 | TRBV4-2 | - | - | TGTGCCAGCAGCTTCAGGGTCGGGGACGAGCAGTACTTC | CASSFRVGDEQYF
14 | TRBJ1-5 | TRBV7-9 | - | - | TGTGCCAGCAGCTTAGAGGGATTAGGCCAGCCCCAGCATTTT | CASSLEGLGQPQHF
17 | TRBJ2-1 | TRBV3-1 | - | - | TGTGCCAGCAGCCCCGAAGTCGGGCGGGACTCCTACAATGAGCAGTTCTTC | CASSPEVGRDSYNEQFF
15 | TRBJ2-2 | TRBV29-1 | - | - | TGCAGCGTTGAATTAGGGGGTTCGAACACCGGGGAGCTGTTTTTT | CSVELGGSNTGELFF
16 | TRBJ2-7 | TRBV21-1 | - | - | TGTGCCAGCAGCAAAGCGAAAAGCATGGATAGCGTTGAGCAGTACTTC | CASSKAKSMDSVEQYF
17 | TRBJ2-3 | TRBV28 | - | TRBD2 | TGTGCCAGCAGTTTATTTCGGGGGGGCAGTGTCACAGATACGCAGTATTTT | CASSLFRGGSVTDTQYF
16 | TRBJ2-4 | TRBV5-6 | many | - | TGTGCCAGCAGCCTAGGCCCTCCCGGGGCCAAAAACATTCAGTACTTC | CASSLGPPGAKNIQYF
13 | TRBJ2-7 | TRBV10-3 | - | - | TGTACCATCAGCGGAGGGACTCTGACACTGCAGTACTTC | CTISGGTLTLQYF
16 | TRBJ2-7 | TRBV2 | - | TRBD1 | TGTGCCAGCAGTGAAGTAGGGACAGACTTACCCTACGAGCGGTACTTC | CASSEVGTDLPYERYF
17 | TRBJ2-7 | TRBV11-2 | few | TRBD2 | TGTGCCAGCAGCCCACACCCCACTAGCGGGATCAACTACGAGCAGTACTTC | CASSPHPTSGINYEQYF
17 | TRBJ2-7 | TRBV7-6 | - | TRBD2 | TGTGCCAGCAGCTTAGGAGCGGGGGGGCAAGGCTCCTACGAGCAGTACTTC | CASSLGAGGQGSYEQYF
14 | TRBJ2-7 | TRBV12-3/TRBV12-4 | few | TRBD2 | TGTGCCAGCACCCGGGAGGGCGGCCACTACGAGCAGTACTTC | CASTREGGHYEQYF
14 | TRBJ2-1 | TRBV4-1 | few | - | TGCGCCAGCAGCCAAGCCGCGTCGAGGGATGAGCAGTTCTTC | CASSQAASRDEQFF
15 | TRBJ1-2 | TRBV20-1 | few | TRBD1 | TGCAGTGCTAGAGAAGAAGGACAGGGGGGCTATGGCTACACCTTC | CSAREEGQGGYGYTF
14 | TRBJ1-5 | TRBV27 | - | TRBD1 | TGTGCCAGCAGTTTTAGGGGGCCGAATCAGCCCCAGCATTTT | CASSFRGPNQPQHF
15 | TRBJ2-5 | TRBV5-1 | few | TRBD1 | TGCGCCAGCAGCGCTTTGACAGGGGCCACGGGGACCCAGTACTTC | CASSALTGATGTQYF
14 | TRBJ2-7 | TRBV7-2 | many | - | TGTGCCAGCAGCCTATCCCAGGGTGTCGGCGAGCAGTACTTC | CASSLSQGVGEQYF
13 | TRBJ2-7 | TRBV20-1 | - | - | TGCAGTGCTACTCAGGGGATTCGGTACGAGCAGTACTTC | CSATQGIRYEQYF
11 | TRBJ2-7 | TRBV20-1 | - | TRBD1 | TGCAGTGCTAGAGACAAGGCCAGGGGGATCTTC | CSARDKARGIF
14 | TRBJ1-2 | TRBV7-9 | few | TRBD1 | TGTGCCAGCAACCCTGCCGGGACAGGATATGGCTACACCTTC | CASNPAGTGYGYTF
16 | TRBJ2-7 | TRBV7-2 | few | - | TGTGCCAGCAGCTTACAGTCCGGGACAAACTTTTACGAGCAGTACTTC | CASSLQSGTNFYEQYF
18 | TRBJ2-1 | TRBV7-3 | few | TRBD2 | TGTGCCAGCAGCTTACGATTCCTAGCGGGAGGGATATCCCATGAGCAGTTCTTC | CASSLRFLAGGISHEQFF
14 | TRBJ1-6 | TRBV12-3/TRBV12-4 | - | - | TGTGCCAGCAGTTTTCTTCGGATGGGATCACCCCTCCACTTT | CASSFLRMGSPLHF
14 | TRBJ2-4 | TRBV29-1 | few | - | TGCAGCGTTGAATTGGGGGCGGCCAAAAACATTCAGTACTTC | CSVELGAAKNIQYF
15 | TRBJ2-3 | TRBV5-1 | many | TRBD2 | TGCGCCAGCAGCTACTCGGGGGGGCCCACAGATACGCAGTATTTT | CASSYSGGPTDTQYF
13 | TRBJ1-1 | TRBV10-3 | few | - | TGTGCCATCAGTGAGTCTACCCCAGGGATTGCTTTCTTT | CAISESTPGIAFF
13 | TRBJ2-1 | TRBV7-2 | many | - | TGTGCCAGCAGAACAATGGGTTACAATGAGCAGTTCTTC | CASRTMGYNEQFF
15 | TRBJ2-7 | TRBV11-2 | - | TRBD2 | TGTGCCAGCAGCCGACGGGGGGAACCTGGGACCGAGCAGTACTTC | CASSRRGEPGTEQYF
14 | TRBJ2-7 | TRBV28 | few | - | TGTGCCAGCAGTTTAGTCAGGACTATCTACGAGCAGTACTTC | CASSLVRTIYEQYF
12 | TRBJ2-1 | TRBV7-9 | few | - | TGTGCCAGCAGCTCAGGGGACAATGAGCAGTTCTTC | CASSSGDNEQFF
15 | TRBJ2-1 | TRBV5-1 | few | TRBD2 | TGCGCCAGCAGCTCAGAGACGGGACTAGCGTCTGAGCAGTTCTTC | CASSSETGLASEQFF
17 | TRBJ2-5 | TRBV20-1 | few | TRBD2 | TGCAGTGCTAGACTCCTCGGGGTAGCGGGAGGAGAAGAGACCCAGTACTTC | CSARLLGVAGGEETQYF
14 | TRBJ2-1 | TRBV12-3/TRBV12-4 | few | TRBD2 | TGTGCCAGTAGGGCGGGGGGGCTCGGTAATGAGCAGTTCTTC | CASRAGGLGNEQFF
15 | TRBJ2-3 | TRBV29-1 | few | TRBD2 | TGCAGCGTTGTGTCTAGCGGGAGTAGGGCAGATACGCAGTATTTT | CSVVSSGSRADTQYF